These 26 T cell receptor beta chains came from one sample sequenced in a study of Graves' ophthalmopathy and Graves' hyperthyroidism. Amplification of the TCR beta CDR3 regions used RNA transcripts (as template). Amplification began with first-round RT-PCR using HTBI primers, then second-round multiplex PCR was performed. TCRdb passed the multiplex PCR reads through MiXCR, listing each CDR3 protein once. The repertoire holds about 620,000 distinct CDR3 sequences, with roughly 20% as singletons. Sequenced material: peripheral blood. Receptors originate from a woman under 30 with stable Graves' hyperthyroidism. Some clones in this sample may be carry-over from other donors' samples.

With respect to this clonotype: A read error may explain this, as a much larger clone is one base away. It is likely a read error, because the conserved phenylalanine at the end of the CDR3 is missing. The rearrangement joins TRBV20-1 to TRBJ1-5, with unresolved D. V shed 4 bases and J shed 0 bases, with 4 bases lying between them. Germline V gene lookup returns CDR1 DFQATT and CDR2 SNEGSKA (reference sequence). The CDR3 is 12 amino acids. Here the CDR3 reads CSAIGSNQPQHV. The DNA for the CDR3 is TGCAGTGCTATAGGTAGCAATCAGCCCCAGCATGTT.

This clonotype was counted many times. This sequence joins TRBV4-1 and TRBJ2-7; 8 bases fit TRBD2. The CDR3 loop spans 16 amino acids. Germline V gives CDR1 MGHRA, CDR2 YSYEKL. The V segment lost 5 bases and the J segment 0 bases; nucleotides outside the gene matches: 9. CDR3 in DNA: TGCGCCAGCAGCTTTACGGTGCGGGAGGTCTCCTACGAGCAGTACTTC. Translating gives CASSFTVREVSYEQYF.

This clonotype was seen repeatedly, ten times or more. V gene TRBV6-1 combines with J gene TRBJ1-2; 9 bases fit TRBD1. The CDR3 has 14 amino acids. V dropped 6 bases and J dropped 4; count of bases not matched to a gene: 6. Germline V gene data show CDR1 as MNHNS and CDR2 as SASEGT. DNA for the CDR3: TGTGCCAGCAGAACCGGGACAGGGTCCTATGGCTACACCTTC. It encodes CASRTGTGSYGYTF.

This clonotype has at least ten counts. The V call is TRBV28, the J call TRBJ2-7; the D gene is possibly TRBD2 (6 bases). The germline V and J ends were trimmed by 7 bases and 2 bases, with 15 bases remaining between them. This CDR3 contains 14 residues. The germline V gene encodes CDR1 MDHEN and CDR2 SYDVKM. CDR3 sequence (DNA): TGTGCCAGCAAGGGACTTCCCCTACCCTACGAGCAGTACTTC. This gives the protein CASKGLPLPYEQYF.

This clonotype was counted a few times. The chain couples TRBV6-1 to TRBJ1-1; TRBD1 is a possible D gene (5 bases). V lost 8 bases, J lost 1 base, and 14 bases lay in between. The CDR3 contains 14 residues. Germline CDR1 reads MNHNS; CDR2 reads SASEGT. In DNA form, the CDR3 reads TGTGCCAGCCGAGAATTCACAGGGAACACTGAAGCTTTCTTT. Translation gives CASREFTGNTEAFF.

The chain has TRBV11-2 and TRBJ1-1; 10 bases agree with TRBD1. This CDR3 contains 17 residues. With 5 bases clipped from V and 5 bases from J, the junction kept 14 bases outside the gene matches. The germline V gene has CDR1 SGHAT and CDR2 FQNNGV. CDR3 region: CASSPRTGGNVGTEAFF. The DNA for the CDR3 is TGTGCCAGCAGCCCGAGGACAGGGGGAAATGTGGGTACTGAAGCTTTCTTT.

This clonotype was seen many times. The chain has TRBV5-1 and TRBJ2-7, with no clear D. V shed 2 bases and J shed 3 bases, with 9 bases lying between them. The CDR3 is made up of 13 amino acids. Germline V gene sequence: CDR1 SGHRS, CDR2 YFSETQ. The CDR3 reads CASSFEGNYEQYF. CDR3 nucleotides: TGCGCCAGCAGCTTCGAAGGAAACTACGAGCAGTACTTC.

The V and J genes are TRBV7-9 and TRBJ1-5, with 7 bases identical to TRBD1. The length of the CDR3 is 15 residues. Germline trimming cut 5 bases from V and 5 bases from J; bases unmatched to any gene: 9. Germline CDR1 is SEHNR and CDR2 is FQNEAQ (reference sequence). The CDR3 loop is CASSQWDRLDQPQHF. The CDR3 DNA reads TGTGCCAGCAGCCAATGGGACAGACTGGATCAGCCCCAGCATTTT.

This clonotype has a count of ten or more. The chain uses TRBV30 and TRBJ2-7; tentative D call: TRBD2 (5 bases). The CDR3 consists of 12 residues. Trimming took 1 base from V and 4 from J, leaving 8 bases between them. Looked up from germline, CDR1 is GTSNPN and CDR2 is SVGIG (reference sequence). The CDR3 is CAWSATGYEQYF. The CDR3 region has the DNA TGTGCCTGGAGTGCGACGGGATACGAGCAGTACTTC.

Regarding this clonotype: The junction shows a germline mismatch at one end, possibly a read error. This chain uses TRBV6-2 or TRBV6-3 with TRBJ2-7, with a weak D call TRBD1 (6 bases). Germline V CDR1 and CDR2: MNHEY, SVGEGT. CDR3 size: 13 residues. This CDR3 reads CASSHSTGGEQYF. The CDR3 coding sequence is TGTGCCAGCAGTCACTCGACAGGTGGCGAGCAGTACTTC.

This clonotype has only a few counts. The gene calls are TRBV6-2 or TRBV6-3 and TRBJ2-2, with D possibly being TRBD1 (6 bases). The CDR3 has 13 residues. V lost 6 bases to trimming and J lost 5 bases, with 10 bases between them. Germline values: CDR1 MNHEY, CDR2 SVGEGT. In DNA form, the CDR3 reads TGTGCCAGCAGCAGACAGGTGACCGGGGAGCTGTTTTTT. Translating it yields CASSRQVTGELFF.

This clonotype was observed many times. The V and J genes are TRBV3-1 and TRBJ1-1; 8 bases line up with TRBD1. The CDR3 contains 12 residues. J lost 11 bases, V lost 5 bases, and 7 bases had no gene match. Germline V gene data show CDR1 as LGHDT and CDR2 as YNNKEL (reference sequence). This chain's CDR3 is CASSLRTGFAFF. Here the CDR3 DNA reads TGTGCCAGCAGCTTACGGACAGGGTTTGCTTTCTTT.

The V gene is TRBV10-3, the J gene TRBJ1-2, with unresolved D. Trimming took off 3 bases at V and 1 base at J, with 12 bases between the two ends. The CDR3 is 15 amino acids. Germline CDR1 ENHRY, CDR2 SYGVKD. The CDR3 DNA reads TGTGCCATCAGTGACCCGGTGAGGGTTAACTATGGCTACACCTTC. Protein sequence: CAISDPVRVNYGYTF.

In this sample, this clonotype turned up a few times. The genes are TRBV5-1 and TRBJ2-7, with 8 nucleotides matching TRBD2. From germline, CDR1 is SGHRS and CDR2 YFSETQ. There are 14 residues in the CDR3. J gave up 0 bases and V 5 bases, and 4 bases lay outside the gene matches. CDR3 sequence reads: CASRSAGDSYEQYF. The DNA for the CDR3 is TGCGCCAGCAGATCAGCGGGGGACTCCTACGAGCAGTACTTC.

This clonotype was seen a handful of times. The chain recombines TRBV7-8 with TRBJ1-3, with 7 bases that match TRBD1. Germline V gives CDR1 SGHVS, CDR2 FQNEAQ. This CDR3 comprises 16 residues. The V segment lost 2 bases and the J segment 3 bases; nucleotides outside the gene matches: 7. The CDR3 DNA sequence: TGTGCCAGCAGCTTACGGGGGGCAGGGGGTGGAAACACCATATATTTT. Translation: CASSLRGAGGGNTIYF.

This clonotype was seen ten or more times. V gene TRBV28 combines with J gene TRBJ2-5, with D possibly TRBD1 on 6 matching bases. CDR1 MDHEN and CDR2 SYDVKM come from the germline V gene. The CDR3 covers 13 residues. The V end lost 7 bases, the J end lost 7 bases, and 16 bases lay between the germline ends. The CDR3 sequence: CASNPTGGMTQYF. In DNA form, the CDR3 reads TGTGCCAGCAACCCGACAGGTGGGATGACCCAGTACTTC. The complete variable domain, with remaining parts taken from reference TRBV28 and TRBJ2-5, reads DVKVTQSSRYLVKRTGEKVFLECVQDMDHENMFWYRQDPGLGLRLIYFSYDVKMKEKGDIPEGYSVSREKKERFSLILESASTNQTSMYLCASNPTGGMTQYFGPGTRLLVL.

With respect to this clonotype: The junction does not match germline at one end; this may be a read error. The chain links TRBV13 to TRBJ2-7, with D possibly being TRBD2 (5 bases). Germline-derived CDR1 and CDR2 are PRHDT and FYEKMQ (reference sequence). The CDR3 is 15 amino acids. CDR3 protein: CASSSGVANSCEQYF. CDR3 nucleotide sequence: TGTGCCAGCAGCTCCGGGGTAGCGAACTCCTGCGAGCAGTACTTC.

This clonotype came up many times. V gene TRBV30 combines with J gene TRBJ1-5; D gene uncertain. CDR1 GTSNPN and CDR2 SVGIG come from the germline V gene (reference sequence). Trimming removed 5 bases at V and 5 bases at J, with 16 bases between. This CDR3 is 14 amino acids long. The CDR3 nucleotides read TGTGCCTGGTCGGATACGACAATTTATCAGCCCCAGCATTTT. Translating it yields CAWSDTTIYQPQHF.

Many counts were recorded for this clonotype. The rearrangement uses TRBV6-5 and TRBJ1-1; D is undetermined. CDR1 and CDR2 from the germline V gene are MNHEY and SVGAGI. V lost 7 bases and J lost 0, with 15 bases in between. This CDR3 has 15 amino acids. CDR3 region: CASKGFEVMNTEAFF. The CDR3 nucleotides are TGTGCCAGCAAGGGTTTTGAGGTCATGAACACTGAAGCTTTCTTT.

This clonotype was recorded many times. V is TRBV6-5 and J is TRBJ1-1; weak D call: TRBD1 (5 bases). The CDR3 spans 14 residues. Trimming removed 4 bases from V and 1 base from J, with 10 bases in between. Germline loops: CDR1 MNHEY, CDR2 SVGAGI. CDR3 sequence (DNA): TGTGCCAGCAGTTTCCGGGGGTCGAACACTGAAGCTTTCTTT. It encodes CASSFRGSNTEAFF.

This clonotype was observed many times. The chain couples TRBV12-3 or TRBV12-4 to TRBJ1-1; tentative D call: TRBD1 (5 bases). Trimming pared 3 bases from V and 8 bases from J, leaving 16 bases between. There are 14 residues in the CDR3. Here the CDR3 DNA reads TGTGCCAGCAGTTTCGGGGGGTTGGGACGGGAAGCTTTCTTT. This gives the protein CASSFGGLGREAFF.

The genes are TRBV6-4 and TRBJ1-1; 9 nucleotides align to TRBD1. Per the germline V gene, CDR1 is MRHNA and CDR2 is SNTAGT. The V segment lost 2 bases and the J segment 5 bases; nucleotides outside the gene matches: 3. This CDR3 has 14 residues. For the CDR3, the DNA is TGTGCCAGCAGTGACACGGACAGGGGTACTGAAGCTTTCTTT. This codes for CASSDTDRGTEAFF.

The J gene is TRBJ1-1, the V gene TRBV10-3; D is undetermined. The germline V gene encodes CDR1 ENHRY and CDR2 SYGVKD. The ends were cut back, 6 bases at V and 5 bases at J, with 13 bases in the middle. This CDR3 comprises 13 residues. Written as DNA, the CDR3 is TGTGCCATCAGGGACGGTCGCCAGACTGAAGCTTTCTTT. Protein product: CAIRDGRQTEAFF.

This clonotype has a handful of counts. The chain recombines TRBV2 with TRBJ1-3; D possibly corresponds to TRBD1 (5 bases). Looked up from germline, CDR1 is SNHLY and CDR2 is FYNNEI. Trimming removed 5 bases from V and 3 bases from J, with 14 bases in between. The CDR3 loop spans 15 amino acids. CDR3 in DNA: TGTGCCAGCAGTCAGGGACCACTTGGTGGAAACACCATATATTTT. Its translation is CASSQGPLGGNTIYF. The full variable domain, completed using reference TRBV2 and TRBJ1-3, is EPEVTQTPSHQVTQMGQEVILRCVPISNHLYFYWYRQILGQKVEFLVSFYNNEISEKSEIFDDQFSVERPDGSNFTLKIRSTKLEDSAMYFCASSQGPLGGNTIYFGEGSWLTVV.

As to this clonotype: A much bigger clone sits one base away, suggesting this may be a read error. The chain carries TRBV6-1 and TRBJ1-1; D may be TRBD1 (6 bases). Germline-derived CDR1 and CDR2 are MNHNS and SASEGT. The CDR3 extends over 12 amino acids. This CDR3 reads CVSRGGGQQAFF. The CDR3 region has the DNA TGTGTCAGCAGGGGCGGGGGCCAACAAGCTTTCTTT.

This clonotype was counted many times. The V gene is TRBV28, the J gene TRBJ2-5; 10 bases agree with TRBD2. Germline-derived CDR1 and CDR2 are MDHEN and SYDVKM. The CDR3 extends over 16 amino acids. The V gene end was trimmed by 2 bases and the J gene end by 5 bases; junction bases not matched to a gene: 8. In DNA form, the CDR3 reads TGTGCCAGCAGTTTAACCAGCGGGGGGGCCCGGGAGACCCAGTACTTC. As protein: CASSLTSGGARETQYF.